This T cell receptor beta chain comes out of a study of blood T cell repertoires in COVID-19. As for the study in general: The United States, Italy and Spain supplied acute and convalescent COVID-19 samples. From T cells, B-cell-depleted T cells, or PBMCs came the material, which was cDNA or gDNA.

This clone was detected only once. TCRdb keeps only in-frame clones here, not all; method: immunoSEQ multiplex PCR. The sample yields just over 80,000 clones, 81% seen once. The V segment lost 5 bases and the J segment 4 bases; nucleotides outside the gene matches: 9. CDR3 length equals 15 residues. CDR1 and CDR2 from the germline V gene are MDHEN and SYDVKM. Input material: peripheral blood. The J gene is TRBJ2-7, the V gene TRBV28, with TRBD1 matching 9 bases. This TCR derives from a man older than 75 with acute or convalescent COVID-19. CDR3 coding DNA: TGTGCCAGCAGTGGGGTGGGGACAGGGAGTTACGAGCAGTACTTC. Its protein is CASSGVGTGSYEQYF.